This TCR beta chain was recorded in a study of shared clonotypes between healthy human individuals. Findings and limits, study-wide: Sampling included only blood; tissue repertoires likely differ.

The table came from immunoSEQ multiplex PCR; TCRdb's copy has only in-frame clones and leaves some out. The sample lists some 530,000 clones, about 78% seen once, with around 12% in the top ten. Remarks on this clone: Its antigen remains unidentified.

V lost 0 bases and J lost 4; bases outside the gene matches: 6. Germline CDR1 reads SGDLS; CDR2 reads YYNGEE. The CDR3 has 17 amino acids. V is TRBV9 and J is TRBJ2-2; TRBD2 agrees at 10 bases. This receptor was obtained from a woman in her forties in good health. Some clones in this sample may be carry-over from other donors' samples. The sequenced sample consisted of PBMCs. The CDR3 nucleotides are TGTGCCAGCAGCGTAGGAGGACTAGCGGAGATCACCGGGGAGCTGTTTTTT. It specifies CASSVGGLAEITGELFF.